Following are 3 T cell receptor beta chains from one sample sequenced in a study of blood T cell repertoires in COVID-19. TCRdb keeps only in-frame clones here, not all; method: immunoSEQ multiplex PCR. The repertoire has tens of thousands of clones, more than 90% of them found once; the top ten carry around 5.4%. Specimen: peripheral blood. These receptor sequences come from an elderly woman with acute or convalescent COVID-19.

The rearrangement joins TRBV5-1 to TRBJ1-2, with 9 positions matching TRBD1. The CDR3 contains 13 residues. CDR1 and CDR2 (germline): SGHRS, YFSETQ. V was clipped by 4 bases and J by 13 bases; unmatched bases: 11. The CDR3 here is CASSPDGTGPRTF. CDR3 coding DNA: TGCGCCAGCAGCCCGGACGGGACAGGGCCCCGCACCTTC.

V gene TRBV18 combines with J gene TRBJ2-2, with D tentatively TRBD2 (5 bases). This CDR3 contains 15 residues. V dropped 3 bases and J dropped 5 bases, with 13 bases sitting between them. Germline lookup yields CDR1 KGHSH and CDR2 LQKENI. Here the CDR3 DNA reads TGTGCCAGCTCACCTCGCGAGGGAATAACCGGGGAGCTGTTTTTT. Protein sequence: CASSPREGITGELFF.

This sequence joins TRBV30 and TRBJ2-7; 10 nucleotides line up with TRBD1. J lost 2 bases, V lost 3 bases, and 1 base had no gene match. The CDR3 runs 13 residues. CDR1 is GTSNPN and CDR2 is SVGIG in the germline V gene (reference sequence). CDR3 sequence: CAWRGQGPYEQYF. The CDR3 DNA sequence: TGTGCCTGGAGGGGACAGGGGCCCTACGAGCAGTACTTC.